This T cell receptor beta chain was identified during a study of OX40 agonist ivuxolimab in advanced cancers. As for the study more broadly: The costimulatory receptor OX40 (CD134) was targeted by ivuxolimab, a fully human IgG2 agonistic monoclonal antibody. The dose-escalation cohort was around 84% male with a mean age of approximately 60 years, ranging from about 20 to 80. The paper covers the monotherapy dose-escalation part of the phase I ivuxolimab trial, which included N = 52 patients. Intravenous ivuxolimab was administered to patients every 2 weeks at six dose levels: 0.01, 0.1, 0.3, 1.5, 3 and 10 mg/kg. The purpose of peripheral TCRbeta sequencing was to test whether ivuxolimab changed TCR sequence diversity and led to clonal T-cell expansion. Partial responses were achieved by three dose-escalation patients, of whom one had hepatocellular carcinoma and two had cutaneous melanoma. Of the roughly 52 patients in dose escalation, some 20 had hepatocellular carcinoma, around 15 had melanoma, 9 had renal cell carcinoma and 9 had head and neck cancer. Patients were allowed to have had prior anti-PD-1, anti-PD-L1 or anti-CTLA-4 therapy, and about 40% of the dose-escalation patients had been treated with checkpoint inhibitors.

The trial excluded patients who had a history of autoimmune disease or who were on systemic immunosuppression. Peripheral blood for TCR sequencing was drawn from every dose cohort at baseline, at cycle 4 day 1 and at cycle 7 day 1. The samples were taken from a phase I, first-in-human, multicenter, open-label dose-escalation trial of ivuxolimab. Adults with locally advanced or metastatic melanoma, renal cell, hepatocellular, or head and neck squamous cell carcinoma were enrolled in the trial. Before TCR sequencing, CD4+ T cells and CD8+ T cells from peripheral blood were sorted into separate populations. The CDR1 and CDR2 encoded by the germline V gene are MGHRA and YSYEKL. Inclusive of the bounding cysteine and phenylalanine, the CDR3 is 13 residues long. CDR3 DNA only is kept here, 39 bases in frame from base 1. The germline ends are 6 bases apart after V is trimmed by 4 bases and J by 2 bases.

To sequence the TCRbeta CDR3 region, genomic DNA was isolated from the sorted cells. TCRbeta CDR3 regions were sequenced using the immunoSEQ Assay. The clones in this table, taken by TCRdb from immuneACCESS, are in-frame only. Not every clone is retained; where verified, under half of the shortfall comes from an unresolved V gene, and the cause of the rest is unknown. The table for this sample lists more than 25,000 clones; 65% to 90% of them were counted only once. Jointly, the top ten make up approximately 28% of the sample. For this clone: Its target antigen remains unknown. There are no base qualities to consult, and no much larger clone falls within one base.

General findings and caveats noted by the study authors: After ivuxolimab, CD8+ T cells had more expanded clones than CD4+ T cells on average. Low levels of normalized T-cell clonal expansion were also seen in some nonresponding patients. Which antigens the clonally expanded peripheral T cells were specific for was not determined. At doses of 0.1 to 3.0 mg/kg, clonal expansion of both CD4+ and CD8+ T cells in blood was seen between baseline and week 6. Partial responders in the 0.1-3.0 mg/kg groups had among the lowest normalized peripheral clonal expansion, especially among CD8+ T cells.

This clonotype was sampled from an adult with an advanced solid tumor such as melanoma, head and neck, liver or kidney cancer. This chain joins TRBV4-1 to TRBJ2-1; no D gene call is confident. The starting material was CD4+ or CD8+ T cells sorted from blood, obtained in a trial of the OX40 agonist ivuxolimab. The DNA sequence is given as TGCGCCAGCAGCCTCTTTACCTACAATGAGCAGTTCTTC. This gives the protein CASSLFTYNEQFF.